This TCR beta chain was identified in a study of blood T cell repertoires in COVID-19. Study-level information: COVID-19 samples, acute and convalescent, were from the United States, Italy and Spain. Sources were T cells, B-cell-depleted T cells, or PBMCs; the material itself was cDNA or gDNA.

Looked up from germline, CDR1 is LNHDA and CDR2 is SQIVND (reference sequence). Trimming at V came to 3 bases and at J to 0 bases, leaving 6 bases not matched to a gene. CDR3 length equals 17 residues. In the original workflow: Cell counts per sample came from amplifying reference gene primers. Assay used: immunoSEQ multiplex PCR; TCRdb lists only in-frame clones, some missing. The V and J calls and clone size come from that table; D and trimming were worked out from the DNA. The repertoire has 150,000 to 200,000 clones, roughly nine tenths of them found once; the top ten carry 1.5% to 2%. This clonotype originated in a man between 18 and 29 years old who had recovered from COVID-19. The V gene is TRBV19, the J gene TRBJ2-2; TRBD2 aligns across 8 bases. The sequenced sample was peripheral blood. This chain's CDR3 is CASSIGSGEANTGELFF. The CDR3 region has the DNA TGTGCCAGTAGTATCGGTAGCGGGGAAGCGAACACCGGGGAGCTGTTTTTT.